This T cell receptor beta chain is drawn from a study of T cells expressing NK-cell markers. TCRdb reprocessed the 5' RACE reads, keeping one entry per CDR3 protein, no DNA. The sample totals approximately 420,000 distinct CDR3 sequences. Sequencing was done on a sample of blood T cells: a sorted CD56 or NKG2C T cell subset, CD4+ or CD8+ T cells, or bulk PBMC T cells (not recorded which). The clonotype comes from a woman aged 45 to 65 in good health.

CDR3 protein: CASPAGSGANVLTF. This chain connects TRBV6-1 to TRBJ2-6. CDR1 is MNHNS and CDR2 is SASEGT in the germline V gene. The CDR3 is 14 amino acids.